The next 27 T cell receptor beta chains were all read from a single sample in a study of cytomegalovirus exposure and HLA in healthy donors. 60 Vbeta and 13 Jbeta primers were used in PCR. Produced via immunoSEQ multiplex PCR; TCRdb's table is partial and in-frame only. The sample contains roughly 120,000 clones, approximately 80% of which appear only once. The sequenced sample was PBMCs. Source of these receptors: a man aged 50 or older in good health and CMV-seronegative.

The V and J genes are TRBV19 and TRBJ1-2; 7 nucleotides align to TRBD1. CDR1 is LNHDA, CDR2 SQIVND, per germline (reference sequence). After removal of 4 bases from V and 7 bases from J, the junction contained 3 bases not matched to a gene. The CDR3 runs 12 residues. The CDR3 bases are TGTGCCAGTAGTACAGGGACAGCTGGCTACACCTTC. This encodes CASSTGTAGYTF.

The J gene is TRBJ2-6, the V gene TRBV19; 11 bases agree with TRBD1. The V gene's germline CDR1 is LNHDA and CDR2 SQIVND (reference sequence). Germline trimming cut 4 bases from V and 1 base from J; bases unmatched to any gene: 6. The CDR3 extends over 18 amino acids. CDR3 protein: CASSRTGQGGSGANVLTF. The CDR3 nucleotides read TGTGCCAGTAGTAGAACGGGACAGGGGGGTTCTGGGGCCAACGTCCTGACTTTC.

The V gene is TRBV7-2, the J gene TRBJ1-1; D is possibly TRBD1 (5 bases). Trimming removed 5 bases at V and 2 bases at J, with 15 bases between. Germline-derived CDR1 and CDR2 are SGHTA and FQGNSA. The CDR3 consists of 15 residues. The CDR3 DNA follows: TGTGCCAGCAGCCCCCGGGGGGGGTCAAACACTGAAGCTTTCTTT. It specifies CASSPRGGSNTEAFF.

V and J are TRBV30 and TRBJ1-2; perhaps TRBD1 as D (6 bases). The germline CDR1 and CDR2 sequences are GTSNPN and SVGIG (reference sequence). CDR3 length: 13 amino acids. Trimming took off 4 bases at V and 6 bases at J, with 15 bases between the two ends. The CDR3 reads CAWKGTYRDGYTF. The CDR3 nucleotides are TGTGCCTGGAAGGGAACCTACAGGGATGGCTACACCTTC.

V gene TRBV7-2 combines with J gene TRBJ2-1; D may be TRBD1 (6 bases). Germline V gene lookup returns CDR1 SGHTA and CDR2 FQGNSA. The CDR3 runs to 14 residues. Trimming took 6 bases from V and 4 from J, leaving 13 bases between them. DNA of the CDR3: TGTGCCAGCAGGATACCCGGACAGTACAATGAGCAGTTCTTC. This codes for CASRIPGQYNEQFF. Filled out from reference TRBV7-2 and TRBJ2-1, the complete variable domain reads GAGVSQSPSNKVTEKGKDVELRCDPISGHTALYWYRQSLGQGLEFLIYFQGNSAPDKSGLPSDRFSAERTGGSVSTLTIQRTQQEDSAVYLCASRIPGQYNEQFFGPGTRLTVL.

The chain links TRBV13 to TRBJ1-1; D is unclear. Looked up from germline, CDR1 is PRHDT and CDR2 is FYEKMQ (reference sequence). Trimming took off 2 bases at V and 1 base at J, with 17 bases between the two ends. The CDR3 totals 17 residues. The CDR3 loop reads CASSLIGPGRRNTEAFF. As DNA, the CDR3 is TGTGCCAGCAGCTTAATTGGCCCAGGCAGGCGGAACACTGAAGCTTTCTTT.

This clone appeared once. The V gene is TRBV28, the J gene TRBJ2-1; TRBD2 aligns across 7 bases. V lost 4 bases and J lost 5; bases outside the gene matches: 2. CDR1 is MDHEN and CDR2 is SYDVKM in the germline V gene. The CDR3 is made up of 13 amino acids. CDR3 protein: CASSSGTNNEQFF. The CDR3 DNA reads as TGTGCCAGCAGTTCCGGGACTAACAATGAGCAGTTCTTC.

The chain employs TRBV11-2 and TRBJ1-2; TRBD1 is a possible D gene (6 bases). CDR1 SGHAT and CDR2 FQNNGV come from the germline V gene. Deletions cut 8 bases from V and 7 bases from J, with 20 bases between. This CDR3 comprises 14 residues. CDR3 loop: CASREIGGAGGYTF. The CDR3, as DNA: TGTGCCAGCCGTGAGATTGGGGGCGCGGGTGGCTACACCTTC.

This chain links TRBV4-1 with TRBJ2-1; D perhaps matches TRBD2 (6 bases). This CDR3 spans 15 amino acids. Deletions cut 0 bases from V and 2 bases from J, with 8 bases between. Germline-derived CDR1 and CDR2 are MGHRA and YSYEKL. The CDR3 here is CASSQDRGTYNEQFF. CDR3 bases: TGCGCCAGCAGCCAAGATCGCGGGACCTACAATGAGCAGTTCTTC.

V gene TRBV5-6 combines with J gene TRBJ2-7; 7 nucleotides align to TRBD1. Germline trimming cut 3 bases from V and 4 bases from J; bases unmatched to any gene: 10. The length of the CDR3 is 15 residues. The germline V gene encodes CDR1 SGHDT and CDR2 YYEEEE. CDR3 loop: CASSWGTGEFYEQYF. The CDR3 DNA is TGTGCCAGCAGCTGGGGTACAGGGGAGTTTTACGAGCAGTACTTC.

The CDR3 is CASSLESLVSLADTQYF. CDR3 coding DNA: TGTGCCAGCAGCTTAGAGTCACTAGTTTCCCTGGCGGATACGCAGTATTTT. The chain joins TRBV7-9 to TRBJ2-3, with TRBD2 as a possible D gene (5 bases). V shed 1 base and J shed 6 bases, with 20 bases lying between them. The CDR3 sequence is 17 residues long. CDR1 is SEHNR and CDR2 is FQNEAQ in the germline V gene (reference sequence).

This chain links TRBV27 with TRBJ2-5; 10 nucleotides line up with TRBD1. CDR1 is MNHEY, CDR2 SMNVEV, per germline (reference sequence). The CDR3 has 16 residues. Trimming removed 6 bases from V and 1 base from J; junction bases left unmatched: 8. The CDR3 region is CASSSRDRGLQETQYF. CDR3 in DNA: TGTGCCAGCAGCTCCCGGGACAGGGGCCTCCAAGAGACCCAGTACTTC.

The rearrangement uses TRBV9 and TRBJ1-4; weak D call: TRBD1 (6 bases). Trimming took 4 bases from V and 8 from J, leaving 12 bases between them. Germline loops: CDR1 SGDLS, CDR2 YYNGEE. The CDR3 runs to 13 residues. The DNA for the CDR3 is TGTGCCAGCAGCCAAGGACAGAACGAAAAACTGTTTTTT. This encodes CASSQGQNEKLFF.

The V and J genes are TRBV7-6 and TRBJ2-3; a weak D match, TRBD1 (6 bases). Germline V gene sequence: CDR1 SGHVS, CDR2 FNYEAQ. The ends were cut back, 6 bases at V and 3 bases at J, with 10 bases in the middle. The CDR3 contains 13 residues. The CDR3 loop is CASSHRVTDTQYF. The CDR3 DNA follows: TGTGCCAGCAGTCACAGGGTGACAGATACGCAGTATTTT. Complete variable domain (other parts from reference TRBV7-6 and TRBJ2-3): GAGVSQSPRYKVTKRGQDVALRCDPISGHVSLYWYRQALGQGPEFLTYFNYEAQQDKSGLPNDRFSAERPEGSISTLTIQRTEQRDSAMYRCASSHRVTDTQYFGPGTRLTVL.

V gene TRBV5-1 combines with J gene TRBJ1-2; 10 bases match TRBD1. The CDR3 has 16 residues. From germline, CDR1 is SGHRS and CDR2 YFSETQ. J gave up 1 base and V 2 bases, and 5 bases lay outside the gene matches. Here the CDR3 DNA reads TGCGCCAGCAGCTTCGACAGGGGGCGCATTAACTATGGCTACACCTTC. It codes for CASSFDRGRINYGYTF.

V usage is TRBV10-3 and J usage is TRBJ2-7, with 8 bases aligning to TRBD2. This CDR3 is built from 12 residues. Germline assignment: CDR1 ENHRY and CDR2 SYGVKD. The V and J ends lost 3 bases and 5 bases, in that order; junction bases with no gene match: 0. Written as DNA, the CDR3 is TGTGCCATCAGTGAAGCGGGAGACGAGCAGTACTTC. It translates to CAISEAGDEQYF.

The sample holds one count of this clone. The rearrangement joins TRBV6-5 to TRBJ1-3; 7 bases map to TRBD1. Germline CDR1 is MNHEY and CDR2 is SVGAGI. CDR3 length: 14 amino acids. V dropped 8 bases and J dropped 4; count of bases not matched to a gene: 8. The CDR3 reads CASQPGGSGNTIYF. CDR3 DNA sequence: TGTGCCAGCCAACCAGGGGGATCGGGAAACACCATATATTTT.

The chain has TRBV5-8 and TRBJ1-1, with 7 bases matching TRBD1. The CDR3 sequence is 17 residues long. V shed 2 bases, J shed 0 bases, and the junction held 10 bases outside the gene matches. Germline values: CDR1 SGHTS, CDR2 YDEGEE. The CDR3, as DNA: TGTGCCAGCAGCTTTCCCTCGGCAGGGGGGCTGAACACTGAAGCTTTCTTT. Its protein product is CASSFPSAGGLNTEAFF.

This chain connects TRBV28 to TRBJ2-1; TRBD2 agrees at 11 bases. Germline V lookup: CDR1 MDHEN, CDR2 SYDVKM. The CDR3 spans 14 residues. The junction had 3 bases not matched to a gene; V was cut back by 6 bases and J by 5 bases. CDR3 in DNA: TGTGCCAGCAGATCACTAGCGGGGGACAATGAGCAGTTCTTC. This codes for CASRSLAGDNEQFF.

This rearrangement joins TRBV21-1 to TRBJ1-1. TRBV21-1 is noted as a pseudogene. This CDR3 is built from 17 residues. The CDR3 here is CASSKEGRGPSNTEAFF. The CDR3 DNA follows: TGTGCCAGCAGCAAAGAAGGGCGGGGACCTTCGAACACTGAAGCTTTCTTT.

The chain recombines TRBV7-3 with TRBJ2-4; perhaps TRBD2 as D (6 bases). Deletions cut 2 bases from V and 6 bases from J, with 14 bases between. The CDR3 length is 15 residues. Germline CDR1 and CDR2: SGHTA and FQGTGA. The CDR3 protein is CASSLGRGIVNIQYF. For the CDR3, the DNA is TGTGCCAGCAGCTTAGGACGGGGGATCGTAAACATTCAGTACTTC.

The chain recombines TRBV4-3 with TRBJ2-2; 7 bases match TRBD2. V lost 4 bases to trimming and J lost 2 bases; unmatched junction nucleotides: 7. Germline CDR1 reads LGHNA; CDR2 reads YSLEER. The CDR3 length is 16 residues. CDR3 region: CASSLSSGLNTGELFF. Written as DNA, the CDR3 is TGCGCCAGCAGCCTCTCTAGCGGCCTAAACACCGGGGAGCTGTTTTTT.

The chain carries TRBV7-8 and TRBJ1-4, with 7 bases matching TRBD1. The trim removed 0 bases at V and 3 bases at J, leaving 4 bases unmatched. The CDR3 is 16 amino acids. From germline, CDR1 is SGHVS and CDR2 FQNEAQ. CDR3: CASSLAPGTANEKLFF. In nucleotides, the CDR3 is TGTGCCAGCAGCTTAGCGCCGGGGACAGCTAATGAAAAACTGTTTTTT.

CDR3 coding DNA: TGTGCCAGCAGCCCGTCTAGCGGACACTCCTACGAGCAGTACTTC. Translation: CASSPSSGHSYEQYF. This chain uses TRBV7-3 with TRBJ2-7; 7 nucleotides match TRBD2. Trimming at V came to 5 bases and at J to 0 bases, leaving 7 bases not matched to a gene. This CDR3 is built from 15 residues. Per the germline V gene, CDR1 is SGHTA and CDR2 is FQGTGA.

V is TRBV5-6 and J is TRBJ1-2; maybe TRBD1 (6 bases). Per the germline V gene, CDR1 is SGHDT and CDR2 is YYEEEE. V lost 4 bases, J lost 5 bases, and 9 bases lay in between. The CDR3 has 12 residues. The CDR3 reads CASSLDSYGYTF. Written as DNA, the CDR3 is TGTGCCAGCAGCCTGGACAGTTATGGCTACACCTTC.

This clone was detected a few times. The V call is TRBV6-1, the J call TRBJ2-2; TRBD2 agrees at 11 bases. Germline CDR1 MNHNS, CDR2 SASEGT. Losses at the gene ends were 8 bases for V and 9 bases for J; bases not matched to a gene: 5. This CDR3 has 13 amino acids. CDR3 sequence: CASCTSGGRELFF. The DNA of the CDR3 is TGTGCCAGCTGTACTAGCGGGGGACGGGAGCTGTTTTTT.

The chain joins TRBV5-1 to TRBJ2-5; tentative D call: TRBD1 (6 bases). Germline V gene data show CDR1 as SGHRS and CDR2 as YFSETQ. V was pared by 0 bases and J by 2 bases, with 8 bases between. The CDR3 spans 14 residues. The CDR3 DNA is TGCGCCAGCAGCTTGGATCAGGGGCAAGAGACCCAGTACTTC. Translation gives CASSLDQGQETQYF.